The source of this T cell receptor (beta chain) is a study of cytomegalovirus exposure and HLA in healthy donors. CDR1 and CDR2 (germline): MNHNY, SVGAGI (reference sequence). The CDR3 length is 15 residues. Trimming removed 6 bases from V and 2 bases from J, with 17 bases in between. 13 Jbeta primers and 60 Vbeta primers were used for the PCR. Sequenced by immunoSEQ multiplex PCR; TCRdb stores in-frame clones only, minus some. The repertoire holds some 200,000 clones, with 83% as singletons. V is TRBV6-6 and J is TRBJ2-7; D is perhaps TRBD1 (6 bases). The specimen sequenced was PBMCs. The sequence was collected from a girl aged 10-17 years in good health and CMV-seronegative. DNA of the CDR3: TGTGCCAGCAGGGACGACAGGAGAAAAGCCTACGAGCAGTACTTC. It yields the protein CASRDDRRKAYEQYF.